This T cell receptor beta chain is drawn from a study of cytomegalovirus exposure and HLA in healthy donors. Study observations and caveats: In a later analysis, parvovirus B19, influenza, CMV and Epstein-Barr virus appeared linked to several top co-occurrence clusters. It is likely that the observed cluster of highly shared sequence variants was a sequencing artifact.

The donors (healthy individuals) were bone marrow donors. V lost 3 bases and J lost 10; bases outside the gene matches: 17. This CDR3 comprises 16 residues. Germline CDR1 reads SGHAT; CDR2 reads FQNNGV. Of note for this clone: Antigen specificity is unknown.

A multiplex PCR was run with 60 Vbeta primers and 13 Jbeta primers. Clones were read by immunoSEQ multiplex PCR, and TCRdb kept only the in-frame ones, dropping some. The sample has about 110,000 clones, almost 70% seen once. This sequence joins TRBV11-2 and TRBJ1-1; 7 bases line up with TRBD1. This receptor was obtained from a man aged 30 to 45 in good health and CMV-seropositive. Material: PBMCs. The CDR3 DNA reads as TGTGCCAGCAGCTTCTGGGACAGTAGGGGCCCCCGTGGAGCTTTCTTT. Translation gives CASSFWDSRGPRGAFF. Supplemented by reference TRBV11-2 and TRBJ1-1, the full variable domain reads EAGVAQSPRYKIIEKRQSVAFWCNPISGHATLYWYQQILGQGPKLLIQFQNNGVVDDSQLPKDRFSAERLKGVDSTLKIQPAKLEDSAVYLCASSFWDSRGPRGAFFGQGTRLTVV.